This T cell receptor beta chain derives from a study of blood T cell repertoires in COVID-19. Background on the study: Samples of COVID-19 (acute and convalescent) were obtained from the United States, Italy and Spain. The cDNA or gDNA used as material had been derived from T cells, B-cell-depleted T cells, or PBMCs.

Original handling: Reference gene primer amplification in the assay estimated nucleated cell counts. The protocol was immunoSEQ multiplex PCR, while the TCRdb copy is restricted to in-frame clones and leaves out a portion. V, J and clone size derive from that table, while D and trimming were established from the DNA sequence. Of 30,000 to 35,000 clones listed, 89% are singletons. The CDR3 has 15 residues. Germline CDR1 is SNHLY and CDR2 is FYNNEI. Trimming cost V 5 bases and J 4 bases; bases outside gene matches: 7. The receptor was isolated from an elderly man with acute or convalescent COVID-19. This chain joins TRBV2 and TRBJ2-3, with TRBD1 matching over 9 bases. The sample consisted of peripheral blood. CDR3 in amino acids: CASSPGTGSADTQYF. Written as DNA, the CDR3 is TGTGCCAGCAGTCCCGGGACAGGGTCCGCAGATACGCAGTATTTT.